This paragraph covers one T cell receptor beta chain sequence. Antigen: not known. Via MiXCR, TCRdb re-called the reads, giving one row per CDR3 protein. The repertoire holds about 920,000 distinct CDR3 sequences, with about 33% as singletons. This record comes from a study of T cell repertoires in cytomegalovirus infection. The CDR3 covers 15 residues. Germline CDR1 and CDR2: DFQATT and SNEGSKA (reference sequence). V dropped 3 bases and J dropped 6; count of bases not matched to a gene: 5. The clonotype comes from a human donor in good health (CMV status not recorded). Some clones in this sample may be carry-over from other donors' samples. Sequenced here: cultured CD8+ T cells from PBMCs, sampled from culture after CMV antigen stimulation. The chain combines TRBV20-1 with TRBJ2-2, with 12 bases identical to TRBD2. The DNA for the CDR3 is TGCAGTGCTAGCCCCGGACTAGCGGGGTCCGGGGAGCTGTTTTTT. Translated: CSASPGLAGSGELFF.